These 16 T cell receptor beta chains share one sample of origin, sequenced in a study of blood T cell repertoires in COVID-19. Some clones are missing from TCRdb's copy, which holds only in-frame ones; the method was immunoSEQ multiplex PCR. The sample records over 150,000 clones, about nine tenths being singletons. Sequenced input: peripheral blood. The receptors were sampled from a man younger than 35 with acute or convalescent COVID-19.

The chain couples TRBV4-1 to TRBJ1-2; TRBD1 aligns across 9 bases. The CDR3 loop spans 17 amino acids. Germline V gene sequence: CDR1 MGHRA, CDR2 YSYEKL. J lost 0 bases, V lost 4 bases, and 9 bases had no gene match. In DNA form, the CDR3 reads TGCGCCAGCAGCCCGCGCGGGACAGGGAGCGCTAACTATGGCTACACCTTC. Residues: CASSPRGTGSANYGYTF.

The rearrangement joins TRBV2 to TRBJ2-1; the D gene is possibly TRBD2 (6 bases). This CDR3 comprises 16 residues. Germline assignment: CDR1 SNHLY and CDR2 FYNNEI. The germline V and J ends were trimmed by 4 bases and 6 bases, with 19 bases remaining between them. As DNA, the CDR3 is TGTGCCAGCAGTGCTTTAGGGACTCCTAGGGGCAATGAGCAGTTCTTC. It codes for CASSALGTPRGNEQFF. Based on the CDR3 plus reference TRBV2 and TRBJ2-1, the full variable domain is EPEVTQTPSHQVTQMGQEVILRCVPISNHLYFYWYRQILGQKVEFLVSFYNNEISEKSEIFDDQFSVERPDGSNFTLKIRSTKLEDSAMYFCASSALGTPRGNEQFFGPGTRLTVL.

V is TRBV5-6 and J is TRBJ1-2, with D unclear. Trimming pared 1 base from V and 1 base from J, leaving 11 bases between. This CDR3 comprises 15 residues. CDR1 and CDR2 (germline): SGHDT, YYEEEE. The CDR3 spells CASSLTTPDNYGYTF. Written as DNA, the CDR3 is TGTGCCAGCAGCTTGACTACCCCAGATAACTATGGCTACACCTTC.

The rearrangement joins TRBV10-3 to TRBJ2-7, with 7 positions matching TRBD2. Germline V CDR1 and CDR2: ENHRY, SYGVKD. The CDR3 runs to 15 residues. V shed 7 bases and J 7 bases; nucleotides not matched to a gene: 16. CDR3 DNA: TGTGCCATCATCTTGAGCGGGGCTGCTCCGGGAGAGCAGTACTTC. This translates into CAIILSGAAPGEQYF.

This chain's CDR3 is CASSSGGTEVRYF. Written as DNA, the CDR3 is TGCGCCAGCAGCTCTGGGGGGACGGAGGTGCGGTACTTC. V and J are TRBV5-1 and TRBJ2-7, with D possibly being TRBD2 (6 bases). The CDR3 covers 13 residues. Trimming left V 3 bases short and J 12 bases short, with 19 bases between. Germline V gene data show CDR1 as SGHRS and CDR2 as YFSETQ.

The chain is built from TRBV24-1 and TRBJ2-1; TRBD2 agrees at 9 bases. V gave up 5 bases and J gave up 0 bases; unmatched junction bases: 7. CDR3 length: 17 amino acids. CDR1 and CDR2 (germline): KGHDR, SFDVKD. CDR3 amino acids: CATSGGSGRLSYNEQFF. The CDR3 nucleotides are TGTGCCACCAGTGGAGGTAGCGGGAGACTCTCCTACAATGAGCAGTTCTTC.

The J gene is TRBJ1-1, the V gene TRBV25-1, with 12 nucleotides matching TRBD1. CDR3 length: 14 amino acids. V lost 8 bases and J lost 6; bases outside the gene matches: 7. Germline values: CDR1 MGHDK, CDR2 SYGVNS. The CDR3 spells CASAGTGGIAEAFF. CDR3 nucleotides: TGTGCCAGCGCCGGGACAGGGGGCATCGCTGAAGCTTTCTTT.

The chain combines TRBV7-9 with TRBJ1-3; 9 bases fit TRBD1. Germline CDR1 SEHNR, CDR2 FQNEAQ (reference sequence). The ends lost 5 bases at V and 2 bases at J; junction bases unmatched: 16. The CDR3 is 19 residues long. CDR3 amino acids: CASSGRDREAEGPGNTIYF. CDR3 nucleotide sequence: TGTGCCAGCAGCGGCCGGGACAGGGAAGCAGAGGGGCCTGGAAACACCATATATTTT.

The table lists this clone with a count of one. The chain has TRBV5-8 and TRBJ2-5, with TRBD2 as a possible D gene (5 bases). V lost 4 bases and J 2 bases, leaving 9 bases between the germline ends. Germline loops: CDR1 SGHTS, CDR2 YDEGEE. This CDR3 comprises 13 residues. DNA of the CDR3: TGTGCCAGCAGCCGCCGGGATCAAGAGACCCAGTACTTC. Its translation is CASSRRDQETQYF.

This chain joins TRBV4-1 and TRBJ2-3; 10 positions agree with TRBD1. The CDR3 runs 13 residues. CDR1 MGHRA and CDR2 YSYEKL come from the germline V gene. The V segment lost 1 base and the J segment 14 bases; nucleotides outside the gene matches: 6. The CDR3 spells CASSQVGGDRGYF. CDR3 in DNA: TGCGCCAGCAGCCAAGTAGGAGGGGACAGGGGGTATTTT.

The table lists this clone with a count of one. The chain combines TRBV6-2 or TRBV6-3 with TRBJ1-2; the D is unclear. The CDR3 runs 15 residues. V lost 6 bases, J lost 8 bases, and 22 bases lay in between. Germline lookup yields CDR1 MNHEY and CDR2 SVGEGT. CDR3 region: CASSPSNVGVKGYTF. As DNA, the CDR3 is TGTGCCAGCAGCCCTTCAAACGTCGGGGTGAAGGGCTACACCTTC.

The chain is built from TRBV14 and TRBJ1-2; the D is unclear. Germline-derived CDR1 and CDR2 are SGHDN and FVKESK. Between the trimmed V and J ends, which lost 3 bases and 4 bases, there was a span of 15 bases. The CDR3 is 15 residues long. The CDR3 sequence is CASSQDEGLGYGYTF. Written as DNA, the CDR3 is TGTGCCAGCAGCCAGGACGAGGGATTGGGCTATGGCTACACCTTC.

The chain has TRBV5-1 and TRBJ1-1, with TRBD1 matching over 8 bases. Germline-derived CDR1 and CDR2 are SGHRS and YFSETQ. V was pared by 1 base and J by 1 base, with 3 bases of the junction left unmatched. This CDR3 is 15 amino acids long. The CDR3 here is CASSLFGQGNTEAFF. DNA for the CDR3: TGCGCCAGCAGCTTGTTCGGACAGGGGAACACTGAAGCTTTCTTT. The full variable domain, with the rest looked up from reference TRBV5-1 and TRBJ1-1, is KAGVTQTPRYLIKTRGQQVTLSCSPISGHRSVSWYQQTPGQGLQFLFEYFSETQRNKGNFPGRFSGRQFSNSRSEMNVSTLELGDSALYLCASSLFGQGNTEAFFGQGTRLTVV.

J is TRBJ1-5 and V is TRBV24-1; 9 bases agree with TRBD1. Germline-derived CDR1 and CDR2 are KGHDR and SFDVKD. V trimming: 3 bases; J trimming: 6 bases; junction bases outside the gene matches: 8. This CDR3 is built from 16 residues. CDR3 loop: CATSDHQTGGLQPQHF. CDR3 sequence (DNA): TGTGCCACCAGTGATCACCAAACAGGGGGCCTTCAGCCCCAGCATTTT.

V gene TRBV18 combines with J gene TRBJ1-6; 9 bases align to TRBD1. V lost 6 bases to trimming and J lost 9 bases; unmatched junction nucleotides: 9. Germline values: CDR1 KGHSH, CDR2 LQKENI. CDR3 length: 15 residues. For the CDR3, the DNA is TGTGCCAGCTCCCTCGGGACAGGGACGGGTTCACCCCTCCACTTT. Its protein product is CASSLGTGTGSPLHF.

The chain recombines TRBV5-1 with TRBJ1-1; 7 nucleotides align to TRBD1. With V trimmed by 0 bases and J by 0 bases, 5 bases remained unmatched. CDR3 length equals 16 residues. CDR1 and CDR2 (germline): SGHRS, YFSETQ. DNA of the CDR3: TGCGCCAGCAGCTTGGTTCCCGGGACAGTGAACACTGAAGCTTTCTTT. As protein: CASSLVPGTVNTEAFF.